The 17 T cell receptor beta chains given below trace back to one sample, sequenced in a study of T cell repertoires in cytomegalovirus infection. Using its own MiXCR run on the reads, TCRdb lists one record per CDR3 protein. Altogether hundreds of thousands of distinct CDR3 sequences are present, 24% being singletons, with the ten largest covering around 7.6%. The material sequenced was CD8+ T cells from PBMCs. The receptors come from a human donor in good health (CMV status not recorded). Some clones in this sample may be carry-over from other donors' samples.

The chain joins TRBV6-6 to TRBJ1-1, with D tentatively TRBD1 (5 bases). The germline CDR1 and CDR2 sequences are MNHNY and SVGAGI (reference sequence). The V end was cut by 7 bases, the J end by 0 bases, with 9 bases between. CDR3 size: 13 residues. Here the CDR3 reads CASNPGLNTEAFF. CDR3 coding DNA: TGTGCCAGCAATCCAGGGCTGAACACTGAAGCTTTCTTT.

The rearrangement links TRBV19 to TRBJ2-1; 7 bases are shared with TRBD2. This CDR3 is built from 14 residues. Looked up from germline, CDR1 is LNHDA and CDR2 is SQIVND (reference sequence). V lost 4 bases, J lost 6 bases, and 6 bases stayed unmatched. CDR3 region: CASSTVGGSNEQFF. The CDR3 coding sequence is TGTGCCAGTAGTACGGTGGGGGGGTCCAATGAGCAGTTCTTC.

The chain couples TRBV7-9 to TRBJ1-6; the match to TRBD1 covers 7 bases. Germline CDR1 reads SEHNR; CDR2 reads FQNEAQ (reference sequence). CDR3 length equals 14 residues. V dropped 5 bases and J dropped 9; count of bases not matched to a gene: 7. The CDR3 here is CASSVDRASSPLHF. Written as DNA, the CDR3 is TGTGCCAGCAGCGTAGACAGGGCGAGTTCACCCCTCCACTTT.

Note on this clonotype: This may be a read error, as it is one base from a much larger clone. The chain recombines TRBV7-6 with TRBJ2-5; D might be TRBD2 (5 bases). This CDR3 spans 14 amino acids. Looked up from germline, CDR1 is SGHVS and CDR2 is FNYEAQ. The CDR3 region has the DNA TGTGTCAGCAGCTTAGCGATTTTGGAAGAGACCCAGTACTTC. This encodes CVSSLAILEETQYF. The full variable domain, its missing parts supplied by reference TRBV7-6 and TRBJ2-5, is GAGVSQSPRYKVTKRGQDVALRCDPISGHVSLYWYRQALGQGPEFLTYFNYEAQQDKSGLPNDRFSAERPEGSISTLTIQRTEQRDSAMYRCVSSLAILEETQYFGPGTRLLVL.

This clonotype came up many times. The rearrangement uses TRBV10-3 and TRBJ2-1; TRBD1 matches at 7 bases. The V gene end was trimmed by 9 bases and the J gene end by 6 bases; junction bases not matched to a gene: 8. The CDR3 spans 13 residues. CDR1 is ENHRY, CDR2 SYGVKD, per germline. CDR3 loop: CAITGDASNEQFF. The CDR3 nucleotides are TGTGCCATAACAGGGGATGCCTCCAATGAGCAGTTCTTC.

This clonotype was counted ten times or more. The CDR3 protein is CASSSRMNTGELFF. CDR3 coding DNA: TGTGCCAGCAGCTCGCGCATGAACACCGGGGAGCTGTTTTTT. The chain is built from TRBV11-2 and TRBJ2-2; D call uncertain. The germline V and J ends were trimmed by 4 bases and 1 base, with 7 bases remaining between them. The CDR3 totals 14 residues. CDR1 is SGHAT, CDR2 FQNNGV, per germline.

This clonotype has ten or more counts. V gene TRBV7-8 combines with J gene TRBJ2-1; 8 positions match TRBD2. Trimming cost V 1 base and J 5 bases; bases outside gene matches: 4. Germline CDR1 reads SGHVS; CDR2 reads FQNEAQ. There are 15 residues in the CDR3. Here the CDR3 DNA reads TGTGCCAGCAGCTTAGTACTAGCGGTAAACAATGAGCAGTTCTTC. It is translated as CASSLVLAVNNEQFF.

The table lists this clonotype with many counts. The chain employs TRBV12-5 and TRBJ1-6; 8 positions agree with TRBD1. V lost 2 bases, J lost 8 bases, and 2 bases stayed unmatched. The CDR3 runs to 14 residues. Germline lookup yields CDR1 LGHNT and CDR2 FRNRAP. The CDR3 region has the DNA TGTGCTAGTGGTTTGACGACAGGGGATTCACCCCTCCACTTT. Protein sequence: CASGLTTGDSPLHF. Complete variable domain (other parts from reference TRBV12-5 and TRBJ1-6): DARVTQTPRHKVTEMGQEVTMRCQPILGHNTVFWYRQTMMQGLELLAYFRNRAPLDDSGMPKDRFSAEMPDATLATLKIQPSEPRDSAVYFCASGLTTGDSPLHFGNGTRLTVT.

This clonotype was found many times. The gene calls are TRBV28 and TRBJ2-5; maybe TRBD2 (6 bases). Germline CDR1 MDHEN, CDR2 SYDVKM. V lost 6 bases, J lost 5 bases, and 13 bases lay in between. This CDR3 is built from 13 residues. Here the CDR3 reads CASRSGLWETQYF. The DNA for the CDR3 is TGTGCCAGCAGGAGCGGGTTGTGGGAGACCCAGTACTTC. Based on the CDR3 plus reference TRBV28 and TRBJ2-5, the full variable domain is DVKVTQSSRYLVKRTGEKVFLECVQDMDHENMFWYRQDPGLGLRLIYFSYDVKMKEKGDIPEGYSVSREKKERFSLILESASTNQTSMYLCASRSGLWETQYFGPGTRLLVL.

In its sample, this clonotype was seen many times. CDR3 loop: CASSRGQANNEQFF. The CDR3 DNA reads TGCGCCAGCAGCAGAGGACAGGCAAACAATGAGCAGTTCTTC. This chain joins TRBV10-1 and TRBJ2-1; 7 bases are shared with TRBD1. CDR3 length: 14 residues. J gave up 5 bases and V 6 bases, and 7 bases lay outside the gene matches. Germline CDR1 is WNHNN and CDR2 is SYGVQD (reference sequence).

This clonotype showed up many times. The chain links TRBV6-5 to TRBJ1-4; 9 nucleotides align to TRBD1. CDR3 length: 12 residues. Looked up from germline, CDR1 is MNHEY and CDR2 is SVGAGI. The V gene end was trimmed by 6 bases and the J gene end by 14 bases; junction bases not matched to a gene: 7. CDR3 in DNA: TGTGCCAGCAGGGGGACAGGGAAATCCCTGTTTTTT. Translated: CASRGTGKSLFF.

This chain links TRBV14 with TRBJ2-7; D may be TRBD1 (6 bases). The CDR3 sequence is 14 residues long. CDR1 is SGHDN, CDR2 FVKESK, per germline. V was pared by 5 bases and J by 1 base, with 12 bases between. The CDR3 DNA sequence: TGTGCCAGCAGCACCCGGACAGCTTCCTACGAGCAGTACTTC. This encodes CASSTRTASYEQYF.

For this clonotype: A single base separates this from a much larger clone, so it may be a read error. The CDR3 loop is CANSLAPVAGAQYF. CDR3 nucleotides: TGTGCCAACAGTTTAGCGCCAGTGGCGGGAGCGCAGTACTTC. The chain links TRBV12-3 or TRBV12-4 to TRBJ2-7; TRBD2 matches 7 bases. CDR3 length: 14 residues.

This clonotype has a count of ten or more. V usage is TRBV7-8 and J usage is TRBJ2-1; D possibly matches TRBD1 or TRBD2 (5 bases each). V gave up 5 bases and J gave up 6 bases, with 14 bases separating them. CDR1 and CDR2 (germline): SGHVS, FQNEAQ. The CDR3 extends over 14 amino acids. This CDR3 reads CASSPTGTVNEQFF. The CDR3 DNA follows: TGTGCCAGCAGCCCTACCGGGACGGTCAATGAGCAGTTCTTC.

This chain uses TRBV5-1 with TRBJ1-6; D not resolved. CDR3 length equals 12 residues. Germline assignment: CDR1 SGHRS and CDR2 YFSETQ. V was pared by 0 bases and J by 13 bases, with 8 bases between. CDR3 loop: CASSLGDQPLHF. CDR3 DNA: TGCGCCAGCAGCTTGGGTGACCAGCCCCTCCACTTT.

As concerns this clonotype: A read error may account for a junction end that differs from germline. The chain employs TRBV7-2 and TRBJ2-3; perhaps TRBD2 as D (6 bases). The CDR3 spans 18 residues. Germline CDR1 is SGHTA and CDR2 is FQGNSA. The CDR3 here is CDSSLAQGMGLSTDTQYF. In DNA, the CDR3 is TGTGACAGCAGCTTAGCGCAAGGAATGGGACTCAGCACAGATACGCAGTATTTT. The variable domain in full, completed from reference TRBV7-2 and TRBJ2-3, reads GAGVSQSPSNKVTEKGKDVELRCDPISGHTALYWYRQSLGQGLEFLIYFQGNSAPDKSGLPSDRFSAERTGGSVSTLTIQRTQQEDSAVYLCDSSLAQGMGLSTDTQYFGPGTRLTVL.

There are many counts of this clonotype. The CDR3 coding sequence is TGTGCCAGCAGTTACGGGGGCGAGCAGTACGTC. The encoded protein is CASSYGGEQYV. The V and J genes are TRBV12-3 or TRBV12-4 and TRBJ2-7; TRBD2 might be the D (6 bases). The length of the CDR3 is 11 residues. Trimming removed 4 bases at V and 6 bases at J, with 7 bases between.